This T cell receptor beta chain was observed in a study of cytomegalovirus exposure and HLA in healthy donors (dated by TCRdb to about 2017). With respect to the entire study: According to an earlier analysis of 587 of the donors, 150 million to 200 million T cells yielded 117 million unique TCR beta sequences and 250 to 350 Gb of sequence data. Typing coverage differed by locus: A, B, C, DRB1 and DQB1 were typed in about 620-640 donors, DQA1 in about 500, DPA1 in approximately 610, and DPB1 in 472. An earlier analysis of around 580 of the donors used high-throughput TCR beta sequencing to judge whether each TCR beta V gene segment behaved as functional or pseudogenic. The aim of the study was to test whether cataloging public T cell receptors could identify signatures of past pathogen exposure. The T cell repertoires of several hundred subjects were profiled by immunosequencing and related to cytomegalovirus serostatus. Rather than drawing on any new phenotypic data, the later analysis identified candidate immune exposures from TCR beta sequences and the way those sequences occurred across donors. A later analysis re-analyzed previously published TCR beta repertoires from 600 to 850 donors and added high-resolution HLA genotyping to study TCR occurrence patterns. HLA typing included class I and class II loci at four-digit resolution. A later genetic analysis used genome-wide SNP genotypes for about 60% of the 666 donors, treating that subset as a discovery cohort. A handful of DR-DQ haplotypes were handled as single units for association and clustering because linkage in the cohort was strong. Among the approximately 420 genotyped donors, more than 70% belonged to the genetic ancestry cluster associated with self-reported Caucasian donors. To predict cytomegalovirus infection status, the study brought together high-throughput TCR immunosequencing, statistical association of individual TCRs with disease status, and machine learning. About 300 gigabases of sequencing data and 70 million to 85 million unique TCR sequences were included in an early release covering under 650 HLA-typed donors. Alongside the repertoire data, information on donor age, sex, ethnicity and CMV serostatus was compiled. In addition to the first cohort of approximately 650 subjects, a separate validation cohort of under 150 different subjects was used. All discovery cohort repertoires had been generated on a single sequencing platform. Among 398 genotyped donors of the cohort, an average of about 240,000 unique TCR beta nucleotide sequences were sequenced per donor, roughly 20% of them non-productive.

For this clone: There is no known antigen for this receptor. The input lacks base qualities; no much larger clone sits a single base away.

Receptor amplification or capture employed the immunoSEQ multiplex PCR assay. The multiplex PCR relied on a mix of 60 forward primers for TCR Vbeta segments and 13 reverse primers for TCR Jbeta segments. A multiplex PCR assay on genomic DNA amplified the CDR3 region of rearranged TCR beta genes. On the Illumina HiSeq System, the amplified TCR beta libraries were sequenced as 87-base-pair reads. The authors processed their data as follows. In a later analysis, tens of millions of unique TCR beta chains were counted across the 500 to 700 repertoires, and roughly 11 million of these chains were shared by at least two donors. To remove PCR and sequencing errors, raw reads were error-corrected and collapsed into unique sequences using a nearest-neighbor algorithm that merged closely related sequences. To assign V, D and J gene segments, CDR3 sequences were aligned to IMGT reference sequences. Each retained sequence needed at least a six-nucleotide match to both a V gene segment and a J gene segment. A rearrangement counted as productive if the CDR3 had no stop codons and remained in frame with V and J, and every other rearrangement counted as non-productive. Following IMGT convention, CDR3 was defined as the stretch from the second conserved V-encoded cysteine to the conserved J-encoded phenylalanine. The earlier analysis of 500 to 750 of the donors excluded any sequence lacking an unambiguous match to a single V gene segment. An earlier analysis of several hundred of the donors called V segments functional above 56.7% productive rearrangements and segregating when the between-donor standard deviation exceeded 5%. A statistical classification framework was developed to diagnose cytomegalovirus status using the catalog of TCR beta chain sequences. V and J gene assignment, in a later analysis, came from comparing TCR nucleotide sequences with IMGT/GENE-DB human TR gene sequences. The TCRdist pipeline was used in a later analysis to assign CDR3 sequences and most-parsimonious VDJ recombination scenarios. In a later analysis, each TCR beta chain was defined by its CDR3 amino acid sequence together with its V-gene family, and reads lacking a unique V-gene family were excluded. To address suspected cross-contamination and a sequencing artifact, a later analysis removed 592 highly shared, low-generation-probability nucleotide sequences. In a later analysis, a clonal expansion index was calculated for each public chain from normalized within-repertoire ranks of inferred template counts. Generation probabilities in a later analysis came from a VDJ recombination model fitted to out-of-frame rearrangements, and those results were checked against IGoR. Hypergeometric tests were used in a later analysis to score TCR-TCR, TCR-HLA and TCR-CMV co-occurrence, with a repertoire-size bias correction applied to the TCR pairs. In a later analysis, false discovery rates were estimated by permuting HLA or CMV assignments 20 times. In a later analysis, co-occurring TCRs were grouped using DBSCAN, with TCRdist sequence similarity added in when clustering inside HLA-allele-positive subsets. Repertoires with fewer than 30,000 or more than 120,000 public chains were left out of co-occurrence clustering, as were a handful of repertoires with anomalous nucleotide sharing. The table comes from immuneACCESS by way of TCRdb, which keeps in-frame sequences with V and J called. Part of the clones is missing from these tables; in studies checked, under half for an unresolved V gene and the rest for unknown reasons. V, J and clone size derive from that table, while D and trimming were established from the DNA sequence. For this sample the table gives about 190,000 clones, of which around 86% were detected only once. Roughly 0.75% of the sample comes from the top ten.

Overall study outcomes, separate from this receptor: When HLA alleles, especially DR and DQ, strongly co-occurred, attributing TCR associations to individual alleles was difficult. The study gave a list of roughly 150 TCR beta chains associated with cytomegalovirus. Sequencing depth was assumed to be roughly uniform across donors in the presence/absence analyses, though that assumption may not hold. Some IMGT-functional V segments, including TRBV6-2 and TRBV6-3, could not be told apart with the 87-base-pair reads, so those segments were excluded. In an earlier analysis of some 640 of the donors, most TCR beta V segments were observed in productive rearrangements about 90% or about 30% of the time, broadly matching IMGT annotations. In a later analysis, TCR association rates were found to vary across HLA loci, with the most associated TCRs seen for DRB1 alleles and the fewest for HLA-C alleles. In a later genetic analysis, a missense DCLRE1C variant was associated with V-gene and J-gene trimming of TCR beta chains, and the association was replicated in an independent cohort. A later genetic analysis reported fewer N-insertions in productive TCRs among donors in an Asian-associated ancestry cluster than the approximately 670-donor mean. Because HLA typing was unavailable for some donors at each locus, only the typed subset was used in association tests. At a false discovery rate of 0.05, a later analysis linked approximately 18,000 TCR beta sequences to specific HLA alleles. A further reported finding was that TCR beta sequences accurately predicted the HLA-A and HLA-B alleles for most subjects in the first cohort. In a later analysis, several top co-occurrence clusters were reported to appear linked to parvovirus B19, influenza, CMV and Epstein-Barr virus. The sequencing pipeline was judged likely to have produced a cluster of highly shared sequence variants as a technical artifact. According to the authors, the approach could potentially be generalized to other disease states and immunological phenotypes. In a later analysis, HLA-associated TCR beta chains showed more clonal expansion and lower generation probabilities than non-associated chains that were equally common. Because counts were too low, about 18 rarely observed V segments, including chromosome 9 orphons, were excluded from the earlier analysis of some 590 of the donors. The classifier was reported to diagnose cytomegalovirus status with high specificity and sensitivity in both the original cohort and the validation cohort. Correlated functional status among segregating V segments might be attributable to linkage disequilibrium, but an unknown experimental factor could not be ruled out. Most TCR sequences were observed very rarely across donors, whereas some public TCRs were present in many individuals. The only immune exposure information available for the cohort was CMV serostatus. The cohort was sequenced for TCR beta chains only, and without alpha or paired-chain data the features that could be detected were limited. According to a later analysis, most CMV-associated TCR beta chains appeared to be HLA-restricted, and the HLA associations seemed to be driven largely by CMV exposure. A few of the identified cytomegalovirus-associated TCR beta chains were confirmed in vitro to be specific for cytomegalovirus antigens.

The cohort comprised some 730 healthy bone marrow donors. At the time of sampling, every cohort member was nominally healthy, though immune exposures that went unrecorded were likely present. The donor tested CMV seronegative and was one of the 352 seronegative cohort members. A peripheral blood sample was collected from each donor, and TCR beta sequencing was performed on peripheral blood mononuclear cells. The Qiagen DNeasy Blood Extraction Kit was used to extract genomic DNA from the blood cell samples. The germline V gene sets CDR1 to SNHLY and CDR2 to FYNNEI. Germline trimming: 1 base from V, 6 bases from J; junction bases outside gene matches: 12. The CDR3 starts with the cysteine, ends with the phenylalanine, and has 18 residues. Kept here is only the CDR3 DNA, which spans 54 bases and is read in frame from base 1.

The chain is assembled from TRBV2 and TRBJ2-2; 9 bases in the junction line up with TRBD1. The receptor's source is a woman between 18 and 30 years old in good health and CMV-seronegative. Sequenced material: PBMCs. The CDR3 here reads CASSEEFWGQGRAGELFF. The DNA sequence is given as TGTGCCAGCAGTGAAGAATTTTGGGGACAGGGCAGGGCCGGGGAGCTGTTTTTT.